These 7 T cell receptor beta chains were all obtained from the same sample, sequenced in a study of T cells expressing NK-cell markers. TCRdb re-called the 5' RACE reads; every CDR3 protein appears as one record, without DNA. This sample's table has 160,000 or so distinct CDR3 sequences. Input material: blood T cells: a sorted CD56 or NKG2C T cell subset, CD4+ or CD8+ T cells, or bulk PBMC T cells (not recorded which). These receptors originate from a woman between 18 and 70 years old in good health.

The CDR3 protein is CASHEQGSSYEQYF. The V and J genes are TRBV5-1 and TRBJ2-7; as DNA is missing, the TRBD1 call by TCRdb cannot be tested. The CDR3 length is 14 residues. Per the germline V gene, CDR1 is SGHRS and CDR2 is YFSETQ. Looking up the rest from reference TRBV5-1 and TRBJ2-7 gives the full variable domain: KAGVTQTPRYLIKTRGQQVTLSCSPISGHRSVSWYQQTPGQGLQFLFEYFSETQRNKGNFPGRFSGRQFSNSRSEMNVSTLELGDSALYLCASHEQGSSYEQYFGPGTRLTVT.

The chain combines TRBV3-1 with TRBJ2-2; TCRdb calls TRBD1, which cannot be checked without DNA. Germline V CDR1 and CDR2: LGHDT, YNNKEL (reference sequence). This CDR3 has 14 amino acids. This CDR3 reads CASRSGRNTGELFF.

The chain links TRBV7-3 to TRBJ2-2; TCRdb calls TRBD2, which cannot be checked without DNA. Germline V gives CDR1 SGHTA, CDR2 FQGTGA. CDR3 length equals 14 residues. The CDR3: CASRQGTATGELFF.

The V call is TRBV4-1, the J call TRBJ2-5. Germline assignment: CDR1 MGHRA and CDR2 YSYEKL. The CDR3 has 15 residues. The CDR3 protein is CASSQTDTYQETQYF.

V is TRBV12-3 or TRBV12-4 and J is TRBJ1-4. The CDR3 consists of 15 residues. The CDR3: CASSRRRNPDEKLFF.

The V call is TRBV24-1, the J call TRBJ2-1; no DNA is available, so the TRBD1 call from TCRdb remains unchecked. The CDR3 consists of 14 residues. Looked up from germline, CDR1 is KGHDR and CDR2 is SFDVKD. CDR3 amino acids: CATSEPRTGDKQFF.

The rearrangement links TRBV20-1 to TRBJ2-4; without DNA, the TCRdb call of TRBD2 cannot be checked. This CDR3 spans 16 amino acids. Germline CDR1 DFQATT, CDR2 SNEGSKA (reference sequence). The CDR3 sequence is CSAVDRRTSGGDIQYF.